The 21 T cell receptor beta chains below come from one sample, sequenced in a study of CD8 T cells in ankylosing spondylitis. Study-level results: Ankylosing spondylitis blood appeared to be characterized by a TCR beta motif of eight highly homologous variants.

TCRdb ran MiXCR on the 5' RACE reads and lists one entry per CDR3 protein. The sample carries roughly 300,000 distinct CDR3 sequences, roughly 8% recorded once. Antigen specificity for these receptors is unknown. The specimen was blood, either unsorted or a sorted T cell fraction (not recorded which). Receptors were obtained from a male donor with ankylosing spondylitis.

V usage is TRBV5-1 and J usage is TRBJ2-3; TRBD2 aligns across 10 bases. Germline CDR1 reads SGHRS; CDR2 reads YFSETQ. This CDR3 comprises 17 residues. The V segment lost 4 bases and the J segment 1 base; nucleotides outside the gene matches: 9. The CDR3 DNA is TGCGCCAGCAGCCCCACCGGGACTAGCGAAGGCACAGATACGCAGTATTTT. Encoded protein: CASSPTGTSEGTDTQYF.

This clonotype was seen a few times. The rearrangement links TRBV12-3 or TRBV12-4 to TRBJ2-1, with a tentative D call TRBD2 (6 bases). This CDR3 has 15 residues. Trimming stripped 7 bases from V and 1 base from J, with 14 bases between. CDR3 nucleotides: TGTGCCAGCAAACTAGGGACTGAATCCTACAATGAGCAGTTCTTC. Translated: CASKLGTESYNEQFF.

This chain connects TRBV5-1 to TRBJ2-5, with TRBD1 identical over 7 bases. Germline V gene sequence: CDR1 SGHRS, CDR2 YFSETQ. V shed 4 bases and J 2 bases; nucleotides not matched to a gene: 8. This CDR3 comprises 15 residues. In DNA, the CDR3 is TGCGCCAGCAGCACAACAGGGGTGGGTCAAGAGACCCAGTACTTC. Translation gives CASSTTGVGQETQYF.

This clonotype appeared a single time. This chain joins TRBV2 and TRBJ2-7, with D perhaps matching TRBD2 (7 bases). With 8 bases removed from V and 3 bases from J, the gap between germline ends came to 17 bases. Looked up from germline, CDR1 is SNHLY and CDR2 is FYNNEI. The CDR3 contains 14 residues. The CDR3: CASPGQRGHYEQYF. In DNA, the CDR3 is TGTGCCAGCCCGGGGCAGCGGGGACACTACGAGCAGTACTTC.

This clonotype was detected ten times or more. The rearrangement joins TRBV28 to TRBJ2-7; 10 bases agree with TRBD2. With 6 bases clipped from V and 2 bases from J, the junction kept 4 bases outside the gene matches. Germline V gene sequence: CDR1 MDHEN, CDR2 SYDVKM. The CDR3 has 14 amino acids. The CDR3 bases are TGTGCCAGCAGCACTAGCGGGATTGCCTACGAGCAGTACTTC. Translated: CASSTSGIAYEQYF.

This clonotype was observed a handful of times. This CDR3 reads CASSQDTSSGRHIQYF. The CDR3 DNA reads as TGTGCCAGCAGCCAAGACACCTCTAGCGGGAGGCACATTCAGTACTTC. The chain uses TRBV14 and TRBJ2-4, with TRBD2 matching over 11 bases. Per germline, CDR1 SGHDN and CDR2 FVKESK. There are 16 residues in the CDR3. The V gene end was trimmed by 0 bases and the J gene end by 8 bases; junction bases not matched to a gene: 6. Combining the CDR3 with reference TRBV14 and TRBJ2-4 gives the whole variable domain EAGVTQFPSHSVIEKGQTVTLRCDPISGHDNLYWYRRVMGKEIKFLLHFVKESKQDESGMPNNRFLAERTGGTYSTLKVQPAELEDSGVYFCASSQDTSSGRHIQYFGAGTRLSVL.

This clonotype was detected only a few times. The chain has TRBV5-1 and TRBJ2-1; D not certain. Germline V gene sequence: CDR1 SGHRS, CDR2 YFSETQ. The CDR3 is 13 amino acids. V was cut by 0 bases and J by 7 bases, with 8 bases left in between. The chain's CDR3 is CASSLVVANEQFF. The CDR3 DNA reads TGCGCCAGCAGCTTGGTAGTGGCGAATGAGCAGTTCTTC.

This clonotype has a count of ten or more. The chain uses TRBV4-1 and TRBJ2-3; possibly TRBD2 for D (5 bases). Germline assignment: CDR1 MGHRA and CDR2 YSYEKL. The CDR3 contains 16 residues. V was shortened by 4 bases and J by 0 bases, with 14 bases between the two germline ends. In nucleotides, the CDR3 is TGCGCCAGCAGCCTTGAGGGAGCGGCAAGCACAGATACGCAGTATTTT. Amino acid sequence: CASSLEGAASTDTQYF.

This clonotype was seen only a few times. The V and J genes are TRBV7-6 and TRBJ1-6; D unresolved. V lost 0 bases and J lost 5, with 11 bases in between. CDR3 length: 16 amino acids. CDR1 SGHVS and CDR2 FNYEAQ come from the germline V gene. CDR3 coding DNA: TGTGCCAGCAGCTTAGCGTGGGAGGGCCATAATTCACCCCTCCACTTT. Its protein is CASSLAWEGHNSPLHF.

This clonotype was picked up a small number of times. Here the CDR3 DNA reads TGTGCCAGCAGTGATTCCGGACAGGCCCATTATATCGGCTACACCTTC. As protein: CASSDSGQAHYIGYTF. The gene calls are TRBV6-1 and TRBJ1-2; 7 nucleotides align to TRBD1. This CDR3 is 16 amino acids long. Germline CDR1 MNHNS, CDR2 SASEGT. Trimming took 3 bases from V and 8 from J; bases not matched to a gene: 15.

This rearrangement joins TRBV28 to TRBJ2-1; D not certain. CDR1 and CDR2 from the germline V gene are MDHEN and SYDVKM. Trimming removed 8 bases from V and 7 bases from J, with 9 bases in between. This CDR3 spans 11 amino acids. The CDR3 loop reads CASHGSNEQFF. CDR3 sequence (DNA): TGTGCCAGCCATGGATCTAATGAGCAGTTCTTC.

CDR3 sequence: CSARERQAISPLHF. For the CDR3, the DNA is TGCAGTGCTAGAGAACGGCAGGCGATATCACCCCTCCACTTT. The rearrangement uses TRBV20-1 and TRBJ1-6; no firm D call. The V end was cut by 0 bases, the J end by 10 bases, with 13 bases between. From germline, CDR1 is DFQATT and CDR2 SNEGSKA (reference sequence). This CDR3 region has 14 residues.

The V and J genes are TRBV29-1 and TRBJ2-5, with D perhaps matching TRBD1 (5 bases). This CDR3 contains 11 residues. Deletions cut 7 bases from V and 5 bases from J, with 11 bases between. The germline V gene encodes CDR1 SQVTM and CDR2 ANQGSEA. CDR3 nucleotide sequence: TGCAGCGCCCGACAGCGCGAGACCCAGTACTTC. This encodes CSARQRETQYF.

This clonotype showed up many times. The CDR3 protein is CASSGGADTQYF. The DNA for the CDR3 is TGTGCCAGCAGTGGCGGCGCAGATACGCAGTATTTT. The chain links TRBV6-1 to TRBJ2-3; D not certain. Trimming shortened V by 4 bases and J by 4 bases, and 6 bases separated the two germline ends. Per the germline V gene, CDR1 is MNHNS and CDR2 is SASEGT. This CDR3 is built from 12 residues.

This clonotype was seen more than once but under ten times. The V gene is TRBV6-4, the J gene TRBJ2-5; D may match TRBD1 or TRBD2 (6 bases each). Trimming pared 1 base from V and 9 bases from J, leaving 21 bases between. The CDR3 is made up of 16 amino acids. CDR1 MRHNA and CDR2 SNTAGT come from the germline V gene. The CDR3 nucleotides are TGTGCCAGCAGTGACTTTGGAGGGGTGCCACAGGGTGCCCAGTACTTC. It specifies CASSDFGGVPQGAQYF.

This clonotype has just a few counts. The chain links TRBV12-3 or TRBV12-4 to TRBJ1-5; the D gene is possibly TRBD1 (6 bases). V was clipped by 3 bases and J by 4 bases, with 13 bases between them. This CDR3 spans 15 amino acids. The CDR3 DNA is TGTGCCAGCAGTTTGGGATTTCAGGGGAATCAGCCCCAGCATTTT. It encodes CASSLGFQGNQPQHF.

There are a few counts of this clonotype. V and J are TRBV20-1 and TRBJ2-7; 7 nucleotides line up with TRBD1. V trimming: 5 bases; J trimming: 2 bases; junction bases outside the gene matches: 9. This CDR3 comprises 14 residues. Germline V gives CDR1 DFQATT, CDR2 SNEGSKA (reference sequence). For the CDR3, the DNA is TGCAGTGCTGGGGGACAGTTCTTCCCCTACGAGCAGTACTTC. Translating it yields CSAGGQFFPYEQYF.

This clonotype was seen only a few times. The chain employs TRBV12-3 or TRBV12-4 and TRBJ1-6; D unresolved. The CDR3 contains 16 residues. Trimming left V 6 bases short and J 3 bases short, with 15 bases between. CDR3 loop: CASRASDGRYNSPLHF. CDR3 nucleotide sequence: TGTGCCAGCAGGGCATCGGACGGACGCTATAATTCACCCCTCCACTTT.

At least ten counts were recorded for this clonotype. The CDR3 is CASSLEGTSGSYNEQFF. The CDR3 DNA is TGTGCCAGCAGCTTAGAGGGGACTAGCGGGAGTTACAATGAGCAGTTCTTC. This chain links TRBV7-9 with TRBJ2-1; 14 bases align to TRBD2. This CDR3 has 17 amino acids. Germline lookup yields CDR1 SEHNR and CDR2 FQNEAQ (reference sequence). Trimming removed 1 base from V and 4 bases from J; junction bases left unmatched: 3. Looking up the rest from reference TRBV7-9 and TRBJ2-1 gives the full variable domain: DTGVSQNPRHKITKRGQNVTFRCDPISEHNRLYWYRQTLGQGPEFLTYFQNEAQLEKSRLLSDRFSAERPKGSFSTLEIQRTEQGDSAMYLCASSLEGTSGSYNEQFFGPGTRLTVL.

The chain combines TRBV18 with TRBJ2-3; D is uncertain. V was trimmed by 6 bases and J by 2 bases, leaving 12 bases between them. The V gene's germline CDR1 is KGHSH and CDR2 LQKENI. CDR3 length: 14 residues. In DNA form, the CDR3 reads TGTGCCAGCTCCGAATTGGGAAACACAGATACGCAGTATTTT. Residues: CASSELGNTDTQYF.

This clonotype has only a few counts. J is TRBJ2-2 and V is TRBV3-1, with no clear D. CDR1 is LGHDT, CDR2 YNNKEL, per germline (reference sequence). Trimming took 4 bases from V and 4 from J, leaving 7 bases between them. The CDR3 runs to 13 residues. The CDR3 protein is CASSPLTTGELFF. The CDR3 nucleotides read TGTGCCAGCAGCCCCCTTACCACCGGGGAGCTGTTTTTT.